Each of the 13 T cell receptor beta chains below was sequenced from the same sample in a study of cytomegalovirus exposure and HLA in healthy donors. In the PCR, 60 Vbeta and 13 Jbeta primers were used. The method was immunoSEQ multiplex PCR; TCRdb's version includes in-frame clones alone and lacks a portion of them. The repertoire holds 89,000 or so clones, with over 70% as singletons. Material: PBMCs. The receptors here all came from a man younger than 35 in good health and CMV-seropositive.

The chain is built from TRBV4-2 and TRBJ1-3; D is perhaps TRBD1 (5 bases). Trimming removed 2 bases from V and 2 bases from J, with 13 bases in between. Germline values: CDR1 LGHNA, CDR2 YNFKEQ. The CDR3 covers 16 residues. The CDR3, as DNA: TGTGCCAGCAGCCAAAACCGCGGGGCTGCTGGAAACACCATATATTTT. Its translation: CASSQNRGAAGNTIYF.

This chain uses TRBV30 with TRBJ2-3; the D is unclear. Germline loops: CDR1 GTSNPN, CDR2 SVGIG (reference sequence). The CDR3 extends over 12 amino acids. Deletions cut 3 bases from V and 0 bases from J, with 4 bases between. For the CDR3, the DNA is TGTGCCTGGAGCCATAGCACAGATACGCAGTATTTT. Its protein is CAWSHSTDTQYF. Supplemented by reference TRBV30 and TRBJ2-3, the full variable domain reads SQTIHQWPATLVQPVGSPLSLECTVEGTSNPNLYWYRQAAGRGLQLLFYSVGIGQISSEVPQNLSASRPQDRQFILSSKKLLLSDSGFYLCAWSHSTDTQYFGPGTRLTVL.

This clone was observed once. This chain connects TRBV2 to TRBJ1-5, with D tentatively TRBD1 (5 bases). The ends were cut back, 3 bases at V and 4 bases at J, with 13 bases in the middle. The CDR3 runs 15 residues. Germline values: CDR1 SNHLY, CDR2 FYNNEI. This CDR3 reads CASSEERGGNQPQHF. The CDR3 region has the DNA TGTGCCAGCAGTGAGGAGCGGGGGGGGAATCAGCCCCAGCATTTT.

The chain has TRBV5-4 and TRBJ2-5, with 11 bases that match TRBD2. The ends lost 1 base at V and 3 bases at J; junction bases unmatched: 8. The V gene's germline CDR1 is SGHNT and CDR2 YYREEE (reference sequence). The CDR3 spans 17 residues. In DNA, the CDR3 is TGTGCCAGCAGCTTGAAACTTAGCGGGGGGGCCGAAGAGACCCAGTACTTC. This encodes CASSLKLSGGAEETQYF.

This chain uses TRBV29-1 with TRBJ1-1; D is unresolved. V was clipped by 4 bases and J by 0 bases, with 9 bases between them. This CDR3 contains 13 residues. Per the germline V gene, CDR1 is SQVTM and CDR2 is ANQGSEA. The CDR3 nucleotides are TGCAGCGTTGGGTTTAGTTTGAACACTGAAGCTTTCTTT. Translating gives CSVGFSLNTEAFF.

The gene calls are TRBV27 and TRBJ2-3; 12 bases align to TRBD2. V dropped 3 bases and J dropped 9; count of bases not matched to a gene: 4. The CDR3 loop spans 14 amino acids. Germline assignment: CDR1 MNHEY and CDR2 SMNVEV (reference sequence). In DNA form, the CDR3 reads TGTGCCAGCAGTTTGGTTGGACTAGCGGGGACGCAGTATTTT. Translated, it gives CASSLVGLAGTQYF.

J is TRBJ2-7 and V is TRBV19, with TRBD1 as a possible D gene (5 bases). Germline loops: CDR1 LNHDA, CDR2 SQIVND (reference sequence). CDR3 length equals 14 residues. V was cut by 2 bases and J by 0 bases, with 8 bases left in between. The CDR3: CASSIQGLSYEQYF. The CDR3 region has the DNA TGTGCCAGTAGTATACAGGGTCTCTCCTACGAGCAGTACTTC. The full variable domain, in which reference TRBV19 and TRBJ2-7 provide the parts outside the CDR3, is DGGITQSPKYLFRKEGQNVTLSCEQNLNHDAMYWYRQDPGQGLRLIYYSQIVNDFQKGDIAEGYSVSREKKESFPLTVTSAQKNPTAFYLCASSIQGLSYEQYFGPGTRLTVT.

In its sample, this clone was seen a few times. The rearrangement links TRBV11-2 to TRBJ2-5, with 8 bases lining up with TRBD2. The CDR3 covers 14 residues. The V gene's germline CDR1 is SGHAT and CDR2 FQNNGV. V was clipped by 4 bases and J by 5 bases; unmatched bases: 6. The chain's CDR3 is CASSSKASGETQYF. The CDR3 DNA sequence: TGTGCCAGCAGCTCCAAGGCTAGCGGGGAGACCCAGTACTTC.

The gene calls are TRBV5-6 and TRBJ1-2; no clear D gene. This CDR3 has 14 amino acids. In germline, CDR1 is SGHDT, CDR2 YYEEEE. Trimming removed 1 base at V and 2 bases at J, with 9 bases between. The CDR3 reads CASSLLGENYGYTF. DNA for the CDR3: TGTGCCAGCAGCTTGCTCGGGGAGAACTATGGCTACACCTTC.

The CDR3 loop is CASRFTPSGVGEQYF. The CDR3 nucleotides read TGTGCCAGCAGATTCACGCCTAGCGGGGTAGGCGAGCAGTACTTC. The chain carries TRBV27 and TRBJ2-7; 9 bases match TRBD2. CDR1 and CDR2 (germline): MNHEY, SMNVEV (reference sequence). Trimming cost V 6 bases and J 6 bases; bases outside gene matches: 12. The CDR3 contains 15 residues.

V and J are TRBV5-1 and TRBJ2-5; TRBD2 is a possible D gene (5 bases). Per the germline V gene, CDR1 is SGHRS and CDR2 is YFSETQ. The CDR3 spans 14 residues. Trimming removed 4 bases from V and 0 bases from J, with 10 bases in between. The CDR3, as DNA: TGCGCCAGCAGCCCCGGGATTTACCAAGAGACCCAGTACTTC. Its translation: CASSPGIYQETQYF.

This clone was counted only a few times. V is TRBV7-9 and J is TRBJ1-4; unclear D gene. Germline values: CDR1 SEHNR, CDR2 FQNEAQ (reference sequence). Trimming left V 8 bases short and J 3 bases short, with 19 bases between. The CDR3 runs to 16 residues. DNA of the CDR3: TGTGCCAGCGGCGGGTATAAGGGAGCGTCTAATGAAAAACTGTTTTTT. It encodes CASGGYKGASNEKLFF. The full variable domain, in which reference TRBV7-9 and TRBJ1-4 provide the parts outside the CDR3, is DTGVSQNPRHKITKRGQNVTFRCDPISEHNRLYWYRQTLGQGPEFLTYFQNEAQLEKSRLLSDRFSAERPKGSFSTLEIQRTEQGDSAMYLCASGGYKGASNEKLFFGSGTQLSVL.

The V call is TRBV28, the J call TRBJ2-7; 8 bases are shared with TRBD1. The ends lost 5 bases at V and 0 bases at J; junction bases unmatched: 6. The CDR3 is made up of 15 amino acids. Germline values: CDR1 MDHEN, CDR2 SYDVKM. This CDR3 is CASSPWTGSSYEQYF. The CDR3 DNA follows: TGTGCCAGCAGTCCTTGGACAGGGAGCTCCTACGAGCAGTACTTC.